Shown below are 15 T cell receptor beta chains from a single sample sequenced in a study of blood T cell repertoires in COVID-19. Sequencing was performed with immunoSEQ multiplex PCR; in TCRdb, only in-frame clones are kept and a portion is missing. Of 300,000 to 400,000 clones detected, approximately 83% appear once; the ten largest clones hold around 4.2%. The sequencing input was PBMCs or T cells enriched from blood (not recorded which). The source of these receptors is a woman in her forties with acute COVID-19.

This clone was found once. The chain combines TRBV28 with TRBJ1-1; D is undetermined. The CDR3 has 13 residues. Germline lookup yields CDR1 MDHEN and CDR2 SYDVKM. The V gene lost 1 base and the J gene lost 9 bases, with 12 bases spanning the gap. In nucleotides, the CDR3 is TGTGCCAGCAGTTTATCCGAAACGGGTAAAGCTTTCTTT. It codes for CASSLSETGKAFF. The variable domain in full, completed from reference TRBV28 and TRBJ1-1, reads DVKVTQSSRYLVKRTGEKVFLECVQDMDHENMFWYRQDPGLGLRLIYFSYDVKMKEKGDIPEGYSVSREKKERFSLILESASTNQTSMYLCASSLSETGKAFFGQGTRLTVV.

This clone was counted only a few times. This chain joins TRBV15 and TRBJ1-1; D ambiguous. Trimming pared 0 bases from V and 6 bases from J, leaving 8 bases between. The CDR3 loop spans 13 amino acids. The germline CDR1 and CDR2 sequences are LNHNV and YYDKDF (reference sequence). CDR3 in amino acids: CATSRDLVAEAFF. The CDR3 DNA reads as TGTGCCACCAGCAGAGATCTAGTTGCTGAAGCTTTCTTT.

CDR3 DNA: TGTGCCAGCAGCCAAGATCTTATTAGCGGGTCCTACGAGCAGTACTTC. As protein: CASSQDLISGSYEQYF. The chain carries TRBV14 and TRBJ2-7; the match to TRBD2 covers 7 bases. This CDR3 comprises 16 residues. V dropped 0 bases and J dropped 1; count of bases not matched to a gene: 6. Germline V gene lookup returns CDR1 SGHDN and CDR2 FVKESK.

The V and J genes are TRBV4-1 and TRBJ2-5; 11 bases fit TRBD2. V dropped 6 bases and J dropped 5; count of bases not matched to a gene: 8. This CDR3 region has 15 residues. Looked up from germline, CDR1 is MGHRA and CDR2 is YSYEKL. The CDR3 reads CASSPSGGLGETQYF. CDR3 bases: TGCGCCAGCAGTCCTAGCGGGGGGTTAGGTGAGACCCAGTACTTC.

The chain couples TRBV18 to TRBJ1-6; TRBD1 aligns across 7 bases. CDR3 length: 15 amino acids. The germline CDR1 and CDR2 sequences are KGHSH and LQKENI. Losses at the gene ends were 0 bases for V and 6 bases for J; bases not matched to a gene: 2. The CDR3 spells CASSPPTGSNSPLHF. The DNA of the CDR3 is TGTGCCAGCTCACCACCGACAGGGTCTAATTCACCCCTCCACTTT. Filled out from reference TRBV18 and TRBJ1-6, the complete variable domain reads NAGVMQNPRHLVRRRGQEARLRCSPMKGHSHVYWYRQLPEEGLKFMVYLQKENIIDESGMPKERFSAEFPKEGPSILRIQQVVRGDSAAYFCASSPPTGSNSPLHFGNGTRLTVT.

The chain carries TRBV7-2 and TRBJ1-2; no clear D gene. CDR1 and CDR2 from the germline V gene are SGHTA and FQGNSA. V was trimmed by 5 bases and J by 0 bases, leaving 7 bases between them. The CDR3 extends over 13 amino acids. CDR3 amino acids: CASSTPPNYGYTF. The CDR3 coding sequence is TGTGCCAGCAGCACACCCCCTAACTATGGCTACACCTTC.

The chain recombines TRBV25-1 with TRBJ1-4; D perhaps matches TRBD1 (6 bases). Germline-derived CDR1 and CDR2 are MGHDK and SYGVNS. The ends were cut back, 6 bases at V and 7 bases at J, with 12 bases in the middle. The CDR3 sequence is 13 residues long. Written as DNA, the CDR3 is TGTGCCAGCAGAACAGGGAGAAGTGAAAAACTGTTTTTT. Translated: CASRTGRSEKLFF.

The J gene is TRBJ2-1, the V gene TRBV27, with TRBD2 identical over 9 bases. This CDR3 comprises 16 residues. Per germline, CDR1 MNHEY and CDR2 SMNVEV (reference sequence). The junction had 11 bases not matched to a gene; V was cut back by 6 bases and J by 5 bases. CDR3 protein: CASSSAPSGADNEQFF. The CDR3 coding sequence is TGTGCCAGCAGCTCCGCCCCTAGCGGGGCTGACAATGAGCAGTTCTTC.

The V gene is TRBV19, the J gene TRBJ1-2, with 8 bases identical to TRBD1. J was trimmed by 5 bases and V by 10 bases; bases with no gene match: 9. CDR1 and CDR2 from the germline V gene are LNHDA and SQIVND (reference sequence). CDR3 size: 13 residues. The CDR3 reads CATRDRGLYGYTF. Here the CDR3 DNA reads TGTGCCACCCGCGACAGGGGACTTTATGGCTACACCTTC.

The chain employs TRBV7-2 and TRBJ2-7; 7 bases map to TRBD1. This CDR3 is 16 amino acids long. Trimming removed 2 bases from V and 3 bases from J; junction bases left unmatched: 10. Germline CDR1 reads SGHTA; CDR2 reads FQGNSA. CDR3 sequence: CASSLPGWTGHYEQYF. The DNA for the CDR3 is TGTGCCAGCAGCTTACCGGGGTGGACAGGACACTACGAGCAGTACTTC.

J is TRBJ2-7 and V is TRBV3-1 (or the pseudogene TRBV3-2), with D possibly matching TRBD2 (5 bases). The ends were cut back, 1 base at V and 1 base at J, with 11 bases in the middle. This CDR3 has 15 amino acids. CDR1 and CDR2 from the germline V gene are LGHDT and YNNKEL (reference sequence). In nucleotides, the CDR3 is TGTGCCAGCAGCCAAGCCAGTGGCGGGTCCTACGAGCAGTACTTC. As protein: CASSQASGGSYEQYF.

The V call is TRBV25-1, the J call TRBJ1-2; D perhaps matches TRBD1 (5 bases). Germline V gene lookup returns CDR1 MGHDK and CDR2 SYGVNS. This CDR3 spans 13 amino acids. Trimming shortened V by 3 bases and J by 8 bases, and 13 bases separated the two germline ends. The CDR3 region has the DNA TGTGCCAGCAGTGAGATTGGGACTGGAGGCTACACCTTC. This encodes CASSEIGTGGYTF.

The rearrangement joins TRBV29-1 to TRBJ1-1; D is possibly TRBD1 (5 bases). V was cut by 1 base and J by 1 base, with 7 bases left in between. The CDR3 consists of 13 residues. The germline CDR1 and CDR2 sequences are SQVTM and ANQGSEA. CDR3 protein: CSVEGQKNTEAFF. The CDR3 DNA reads as TGCAGCGTTGAAGGACAGAAGAACACTGAAGCTTTCTTT.

The V gene is TRBV6-5, the J gene TRBJ1-1; D gene uncertain. The CDR3 consists of 13 residues. Trimming took 5 bases from V and 5 from J, leaving 12 bases between them. CDR1 and CDR2 (germline): MNHEY, SVGAGI. The CDR3 spells CASSLWSATEAFF. The CDR3 coding sequence is TGTGCCAGCAGTCTCTGGAGTGCGACTGAAGCTTTCTTT.

V usage is TRBV3-1 (or the pseudogene TRBV3-2) and J usage is TRBJ1-2; tentatively, D is TRBD1 (6 bases). This CDR3 has 14 residues. V lost 2 bases, J lost 6 bases, and 13 bases lay in between. Germline lookup yields CDR1 LGHDT and CDR2 YNNKEL (reference sequence). CDR3 nucleotides: TGTGCCAGCAGCCAAATTACGGACAGAAATGGCTACACCTTC. Encoded protein: CASSQITDRNGYTF.